One TCR beta chain is described in this entry. The antigen is undetermined. cDNA reverse transcribed from extracted RNA served as the sequencing template. Here immunoSEQ multiplex PCR was the method, and the copy in TCRdb shows in-frame clones only, minus some. The sample carries fewer than 250,000 clones, 43% recorded once. CDR3 length: 15 amino acids. The V and J ends lost 5 bases and 0 bases respectively, with 14 bases between them. Germline CDR1 GTSNPN, CDR2 SVGIG (reference sequence). The sample comes from a study of CD8+ T cells in alopecia areata. About the study: Treated patients were dosed with oral tofacitinib, taking 5 to 10 mg twice daily. General study findings and limits: While tofacitinib was given, many expanded lesional clones persisted in scalp and blood. Scalp samples also yield sequences from resident alphabeta T cells of normal skin.

Treatment described: oral pan-JAK inhibitor, 5-10 mg twice daily. This sample comprised CD4+ T cells sorted from blood, obtained at approximately week 39, from a patient treated with tofacitinib. The receptor's source is a human donor with alopecia areata. The gene calls are TRBV30 and TRBJ2-4, with D perhaps matching TRBD1 (7 bases). The CDR3 DNA follows: TGTGCCTGGTGCGGGACAGCACTAGCCAAAAACATTCAGTACTTC. This gives the protein CAWCGTALAKNIQYF.